Shown below are 27 T cell receptor beta chains from a single sample sequenced in a study of cytomegalovirus exposure and HLA in healthy donors. The PCR was carried out with 60 Vbeta primers and 13 Jbeta primers. Only in-frame clones appear in the TCRdb table, and some are missing; sequencing was by immunoSEQ multiplex PCR. The sample lists about 120,000 clones; 63% were seen once. The specimen was PBMCs. Receptor source: a man between 35 and 55 years old in good health and CMV-seropositive.

About this clone itself: The junction does not match germline at one end; this may be a read error. Other nucleotide sequences in the sample specify the same CDR3. V usage is TRBV6-5 and J usage is TRBJ1-6, with D unresolved. The V gene's germline CDR1 is MNHEY and CDR2 SVGAGI. This CDR3 spans 13 amino acids. CDR3 in DNA: TGCGCCAGCAGACACCCGGCGGCTTCACCCCTCCACTTT. Translating gives CASRHPAASPLHF.

This clone was picked up a small number of times. The chain links TRBV28 to TRBJ2-5, with TRBD2 identical over 8 bases. V was pared by 6 bases and J by 5 bases, with 8 bases of the junction left unmatched. CDR3 size: 14 residues. In germline, CDR1 is MDHEN, CDR2 SYDVKM. The CDR3 DNA sequence: TGTGCCAGCAGGTCCGGGACTAGATGGGAGACCCAGTACTTC. Protein product: CASRSGTRWETQYF. Supplemented by reference TRBV28 and TRBJ2-5, the full variable domain reads DVKVTQSSRYLVKRTGEKVFLECVQDMDHENMFWYRQDPGLGLRLIYFSYDVKMKEKGDIPEGYSVSREKKERFSLILESASTNQTSMYLCASRSGTRWETQYFGPGTRLLVL.

V and J are TRBV7-9 and TRBJ1-5; 11 bases map to TRBD1. The CDR3 has 18 residues. Germline-derived CDR1 and CDR2 are SEHNR and FQNEAQ (reference sequence). J lost 3 bases, V lost 1 base, and 8 bases had no gene match. The CDR3 loop is CASSLGPRTGGVNQPQHF. CDR3 sequence (DNA): TGTGCCAGCAGCTTAGGACCCCGGACAGGGGGCGTCAATCAGCCCCAGCATTTT.

This sequence joins TRBV7-2 and TRBJ2-5, with 7 nucleotides matching TRBD2. The germline CDR1 and CDR2 sequences are SGHTA and FQGNSA. The CDR3 length is 15 residues. V lost 1 base, J lost 5 bases, and 7 bases stayed unmatched. Here the CDR3 DNA reads TGTGCCAGCAGCTTAGGAGCGGGAAATGTGGAGACCCAGTACTTC. Amino acids: CASSLGAGNVETQYF.

A single count supports this clone. The chain has TRBV7-9 and TRBJ1-3, with D unresolved. There are 13 residues in the CDR3. CDR1 SEHNR and CDR2 FQNEAQ come from the germline V gene (reference sequence). V lost 11 bases and J lost 0, with 11 bases in between. The CDR3, as DNA: TGTGCCCACCCGCGGGGCTCTGGAAACACCATATATTTT. This sequence encodes CAHPRGSGNTIYF.

The chain carries TRBV7-2 and TRBJ2-1; 7 positions match TRBD1. J lost 4 bases, V lost 1 base, and 7 bases had no gene match. Germline CDR1 and CDR2: SGHTA and FQGNSA. The CDR3 runs 16 residues. CDR3 loop: CASSLVRGTVYNEQFF. The CDR3 nucleotides are TGTGCCAGCAGCTTAGTGCGTGGGACAGTTTACAATGAGCAGTTCTTC.

The chain joins TRBV6-1 to TRBJ2-2, with 8 bases identical to TRBD2. The CDR3 spans 15 residues. J was trimmed by 2 bases and V by 5 bases; bases with no gene match: 4. The germline gives CDR1 MNHNS, CDR2 SASEGT. Here the CDR3 DNA reads TGTGCCAGCAGTAGAGCGGGGGTTAACACCGGGGAGCTGTTTTTT. Its translation: CASSRAGVNTGELFF.

The CDR3 DNA is TGTGCCAGCAGCTTGGTGCGGGGGGGCCGGTACGAGCAGTACTTC. It translates to CASSLVRGGRYEQYF. The chain uses TRBV5-4 and TRBJ2-7; 9 nucleotides line up with TRBD2. CDR3 size: 15 residues. The ends lost 0 bases at V and 4 bases at J; junction bases unmatched: 5. Germline loops: CDR1 SGHNT, CDR2 YYREEE (reference sequence).

This clone has more than one count but fewer than ten. The V gene is TRBV6-5, the J gene TRBJ1-1; 7 bases line up with TRBD1. Germline V lookup: CDR1 MNHEY, CDR2 SVGAGI. Trimming removed 4 bases from V and 5 bases from J; junction bases left unmatched: 4. The CDR3 length is 13 residues. The CDR3 spells CASSSDRRTEAFF. The CDR3 DNA follows: TGTGCCAGCAGTTCGGACAGGAGGACTGAAGCTTTCTTT.

The J gene is TRBJ2-7, the V gene TRBV30; unclear D gene. Trimming took 0 bases from V and 9 from J, leaving 15 bases between them. The CDR3 extends over 13 amino acids. Per germline, CDR1 GTSNPN and CDR2 SVGIG (reference sequence). Here the CDR3 reads CAWSVPRSLGQYF. In DNA form, the CDR3 reads TGTGCCTGGAGTGTACCTAGGTCCCTGGGGCAGTACTTC.

The V and J genes are TRBV10-3 and TRBJ1-2; perhaps TRBD1 as D (5 bases). Germline CDR1 is ENHRY and CDR2 is SYGVKD. This CDR3 contains 13 residues. The V gene lost 3 bases and the J gene lost 3 bases, with 8 bases spanning the gap. DNA for the CDR3: TGTGCCATCAGTGACGGGGGGTACTATGGCTACACCTTC. This encodes CAISDGGYYGYTF.

This chain links TRBV15 with TRBJ1-5, with 7 bases matching TRBD1. Germline V gives CDR1 LNHNV, CDR2 YYDKDF (reference sequence). The CDR3 contains 14 residues. J gave up 7 bases and V 10 bases, and 13 bases lay outside the gene matches. The DNA of the CDR3 is TGTGCCAGTAGACAGGGAGGAAGGGAACAGCCCCAGCATTTT. This codes for CASRQGGREQPQHF.

The chain recombines TRBV7-7 with TRBJ2-5; maybe TRBD2 (6 bases). The length of the CDR3 is 15 residues. With 5 bases removed from V and 5 bases from J, the gap between germline ends came to 18 bases. CDR1 and CDR2 (germline): SSHAT, FNYEAQ (reference sequence). DNA of the CDR3: TGTGCCAGCAGCCTCCTCCCAAACGCGGGGGAGACCCAGTACTTC. This translates into CASSLLPNAGETQYF. Drawing the rest from reference TRBV7-7 and TRBJ2-5, the complete variable domain is GAGVSQSPRYKVTKRGQDVTLRCDPISSHATLYWYQQALGQGPEFLTYFNYEAQPDKSGLPSDRFSAERPEGSISTLTIQRTEQRDSAMYRCASSLLPNAGETQYFGPGTRLLVL.

The chain couples TRBV28 to TRBJ2-7, with 7 bases fitting TRBD1. The CDR3 loop spans 15 amino acids. Germline V gene data show CDR1 as MDHEN and CDR2 as SYDVKM. The V and J ends lost 5 bases and 2 bases, in that order; junction bases with no gene match: 9. In DNA, the CDR3 is TGTGCCAGCAGTAGCACAAGGGACAGACCCTACGAGCAGTACTTC. Translated, it gives CASSSTRDRPYEQYF.

The chain joins TRBV15 to TRBJ1-2, with 7 bases matching TRBD1. J was trimmed by 6 bases and V by 3 bases; bases with no gene match: 4. This CDR3 has 13 residues. The germline V gene has CDR1 LNHNV and CDR2 YYDKDF (reference sequence). The CDR3 nucleotides read TGTGCCACCAGCAGTGGGACAGTTCATGGCTACACCTTC. It yields the protein CATSSGTVHGYTF.

Concerning this clone: Other DNA sequences of this sample code for an identical CDR3. This chain joins TRBV18 and TRBJ2-7; 8 positions agree with TRBD1. The V gene end was trimmed by 3 bases and the J gene end by 2 bases; junction bases not matched to a gene: 3. The CDR3 consists of 14 residues. CDR1 and CDR2 from the germline V gene are KGHSH and LQKENI. For the CDR3, the DNA is TGTGCCAGCTCACCGGGGACAGGCCCCTACGAGCAGTACTTC. This sequence encodes CASSPGTGPYEQYF.

The rearrangement uses TRBV5-5 and TRBJ2-5; 7 positions agree with TRBD2. V gave up 1 base and J gave up 5 bases; unmatched junction bases: 8. This CDR3 has 15 residues. The germline CDR1 and CDR2 sequences are SGHKS and YYEKEE (reference sequence). Here the CDR3 reads CASSLFLMGGETQYF. CDR3 DNA: TGTGCCAGCAGCTTGTTTTTAATGGGAGGGGAGACCCAGTACTTC.

The chain uses TRBV10-3 and TRBJ2-1, with 12 bases that match TRBD2. Germline trimming cut 6 bases from V and 2 bases from J; bases unmatched to any gene: 5. CDR3 length: 16 residues. The germline V gene has CDR1 ENHRY and CDR2 SYGVKD. CDR3 residues: CAIRGTSGRPYNEQFF. The CDR3 coding sequence is TGTGCCATCAGGGGGACTAGCGGGCGACCCTACAATGAGCAGTTCTTC.

The chain recombines TRBV7-3 with TRBJ1-4; 7 bases map to TRBD1. The junction had 2 bases not matched to a gene; V was cut back by 0 bases and J by 4 bases. This CDR3 contains 15 residues. The germline CDR1 and CDR2 sequences are SGHTA and FQGTGA. The CDR3 loop is CASSLTGQNNEKLFF. CDR3 sequence (DNA): TGTGCCAGCAGCTTAACGGGACAGAATAATGAAAAACTGTTTTTT. Full variable domain (remainder filled in from reference TRBV7-3 and TRBJ1-4): GAGVSQTPSNKVTEKGKYVELRCDPISGHTALYWYRQSLGQGPEFLIYFQGTGAADDSGLPNDRFFAVRPEGSVSTLKIQRTERGDSAVYLCASSLTGQNNEKLFFGSGTQLSVL.

The V gene is TRBV28, the J gene TRBJ2-1; no firm D call. CDR1 and CDR2 (germline): MDHEN, SYDVKM. V lost 1 base, J lost 10 bases, and 5 bases lay in between. The length of the CDR3 is 11 residues. The CDR3 sequence: CASSLSREQFF. The CDR3 DNA sequence: TGTGCCAGCAGTTTATCCAGGGAGCAGTTCTTC.

This chain uses TRBV5-4 with TRBJ2-7; 7 bases agree with TRBD2. Germline CDR1 and CDR2: SGHNT and YYREEE (reference sequence). This CDR3 has 16 amino acids. The junction had 9 bases not matched to a gene; V was cut back by 0 bases and J by 3 bases. The CDR3 coding sequence is TGTGCCAGCAGCTTGGACCCGGGGAGGGGAATCTACGAGCAGTACTTC. Protein product: CASSLDPGRGIYEQYF. Drawing the rest from reference TRBV5-4 and TRBJ2-7, the complete variable domain is ETGVTQSPTHLIKTRGQQVTLRCSSQSGHNTVSWYQQALGQGPQFIFQYYREEENGRGNFPPRFSGLQFPNYSSELNVNALELDDSALYLCASSLDPGRGIYEQYFGPGTRLTVT.

V is TRBV7-3 and J is TRBJ2-1; D remains unclear. Germline assignment: CDR1 SGHTA and CDR2 FQGTGA. Trimming stripped 1 base from V and 8 bases from J, with 12 bases between. The CDR3 is 14 amino acids. DNA for the CDR3: TGTGCCAGCAGCTTAAGTAGTCCGGGTTATGAGCAGTTCTTC. Translating it yields CASSLSSPGYEQFF. The full variable domain, completed using reference TRBV7-3 and TRBJ2-1, is GAGVSQTPSNKVTEKGKYVELRCDPISGHTALYWYRQSLGQGPEFLIYFQGTGAADDSGLPNDRFFAVRPEGSVSTLKIQRTERGDSAVYLCASSLSSPGYEQFFGPGTRLTVL.

This clone was seen a handful of times. This chain links TRBV2 with TRBJ2-3; 9 nucleotides match TRBD1. The length of the CDR3 is 16 residues. Unmatched junction bases numbered 11, after V lost 5 bases and J lost 5 bases. The germline gives CDR1 SNHLY, CDR2 FYNNEI. The CDR3 loop is CASSLGGQGRGDTQYF. The CDR3 nucleotides are TGTGCCAGCAGTCTTGGGGGACAGGGAAGGGGAGATACGCAGTATTTT.

The chain carries TRBV11-2 and TRBJ2-7; weak D call: TRBD2 (5 bases). CDR1 SGHAT and CDR2 FQNNGV come from the germline V gene. The germline V and J ends were trimmed by 5 bases and 3 bases, with 11 bases remaining between them. The CDR3 totals 13 residues. CDR3 sequence reads: CASSPGLSYEQYF. CDR3 DNA sequence: TGTGCCAGCAGCCCTGGACTGAGCTACGAGCAGTACTTC.

The chain uses TRBV27 and TRBJ2-7; possible D gene TRBD1, 6 bases. Trimming removed 4 bases at V and 4 bases at J, with 11 bases between. Looked up from germline, CDR1 is MNHEY and CDR2 is SMNVEV (reference sequence). This CDR3 contains 13 residues. Here the CDR3 reads CASSSRGGYEQYF. The CDR3 DNA reads TGTGCCAGCAGTTCCAGGGGCGGGTACGAGCAGTACTTC.

The chain is built from TRBV6-5 and TRBJ1-4; 9 bases align to TRBD1. Looked up from germline, CDR1 is MNHEY and CDR2 is SVGAGI. J lost 7 bases, V lost 2 bases, and 5 bases had no gene match. The CDR3 has 15 amino acids. The CDR3 is CASSYAQGAGEKLFF. DNA for the CDR3: TGTGCCAGCAGTTACGCACAGGGGGCGGGTGAAAAACTGTTTTTT.

The rearrangement joins TRBV5-6 to TRBJ2-1, with 12 bases that match TRBD1. V was clipped by 4 bases and J by 7 bases; unmatched bases: 6. The germline gives CDR1 SGHDT, CDR2 YYEEEE. The CDR3 contains 15 residues. CDR3 sequence: CASSPPGQGANEQFF. The CDR3 coding sequence is TGTGCCAGCAGCCCCCCGGGACAGGGGGCTAATGAGCAGTTCTTC. The variable domain in full, with the rest retrieved from reference TRBV5-6 and TRBJ2-1, is DAGVTQSPTHLIKTRGQQVTLRCSPKSGHDTVSWYQQALGQGPQFIFQYYEEEERQRGNFPDRFSGHQFPNYSSELNVNALLLGDSALYLCASSPPGQGANEQFFGPGTRLTVL.